The source of this T cell receptor beta chain is a study of PD-1 blockade in classical Hodgkin lymphoma. Germline assignment: CDR1 MNHEY and CDR2 SVGAGI. The CDR3 sequence is 14 residues long. V gave up 6 bases and J gave up 7 bases; unmatched junction bases: 8. Assay used: immunoSEQ multiplex PCR; TCRdb lists only in-frame clones, some missing. The data show about 24,000 clones, roughly 76% seen once. With respect to this clone: The antigen is undetermined.

Documented time point: cycle 4 day 1 (C4D1), after more than five weeks of nivolumab. All patients relapsed after autologous stem cell transplantation, and brentuximab vedotin exposure varied. Overall study results and limits: It was reported that newly diagnosed patients had less baseline TCR diversity than healthy donors.

This chain joins TRBV6-5 and TRBJ1-4, with TRBD1 matching over 7 bases. The receptor was derived from a human donor with classical Hodgkin lymphoma. The sequences come from peripheral blood mononuclear cells (PBMCs), collected before the fourth cycle of nivolumab. Here the CDR3 reads CASRRPGGGEKLFF. CDR3 in DNA: TGTGCCAGCAGGCGTCCAGGGGGTGGTGAAAAACTGTTTTTT.